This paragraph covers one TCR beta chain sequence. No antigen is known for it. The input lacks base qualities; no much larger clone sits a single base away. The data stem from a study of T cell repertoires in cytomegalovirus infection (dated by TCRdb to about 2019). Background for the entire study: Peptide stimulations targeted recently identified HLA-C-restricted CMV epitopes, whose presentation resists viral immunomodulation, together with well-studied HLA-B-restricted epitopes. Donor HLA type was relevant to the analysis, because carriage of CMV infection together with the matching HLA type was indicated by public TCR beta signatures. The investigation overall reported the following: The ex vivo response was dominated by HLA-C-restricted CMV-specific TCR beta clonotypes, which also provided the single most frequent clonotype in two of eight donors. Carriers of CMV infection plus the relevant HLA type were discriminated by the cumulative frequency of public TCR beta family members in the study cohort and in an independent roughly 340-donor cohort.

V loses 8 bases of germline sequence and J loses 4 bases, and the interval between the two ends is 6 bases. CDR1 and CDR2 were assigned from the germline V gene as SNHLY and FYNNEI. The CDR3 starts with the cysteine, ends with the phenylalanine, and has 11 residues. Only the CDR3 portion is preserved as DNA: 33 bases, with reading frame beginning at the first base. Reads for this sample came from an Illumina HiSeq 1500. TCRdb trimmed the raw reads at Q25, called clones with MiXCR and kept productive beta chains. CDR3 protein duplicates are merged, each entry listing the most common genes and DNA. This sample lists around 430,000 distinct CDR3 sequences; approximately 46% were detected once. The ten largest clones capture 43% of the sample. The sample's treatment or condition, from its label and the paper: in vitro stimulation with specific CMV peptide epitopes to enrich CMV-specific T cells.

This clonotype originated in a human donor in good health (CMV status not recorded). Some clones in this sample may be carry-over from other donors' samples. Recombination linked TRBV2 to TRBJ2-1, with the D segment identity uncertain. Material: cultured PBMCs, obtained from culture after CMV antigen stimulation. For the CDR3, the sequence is CASPKYNEQFF. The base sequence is TGTGCCAGCCCGAAGTACAATGAGCAGTTCTTC.